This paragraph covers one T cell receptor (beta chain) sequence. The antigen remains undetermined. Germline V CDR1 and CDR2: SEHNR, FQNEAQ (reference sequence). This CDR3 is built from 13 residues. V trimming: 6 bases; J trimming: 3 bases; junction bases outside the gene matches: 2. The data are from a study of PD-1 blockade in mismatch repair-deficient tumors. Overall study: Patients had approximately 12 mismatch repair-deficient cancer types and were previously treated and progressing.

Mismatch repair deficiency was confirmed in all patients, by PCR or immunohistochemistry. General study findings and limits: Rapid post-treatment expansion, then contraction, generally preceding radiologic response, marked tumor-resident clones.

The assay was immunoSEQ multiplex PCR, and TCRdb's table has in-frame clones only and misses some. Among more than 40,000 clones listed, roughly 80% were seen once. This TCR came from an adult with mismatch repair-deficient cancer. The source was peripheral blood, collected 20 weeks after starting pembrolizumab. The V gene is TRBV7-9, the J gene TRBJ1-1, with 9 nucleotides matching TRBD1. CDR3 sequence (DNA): TGTGCCAGCAGGAGGACAGGGGACACTGAAGCTTTCTTT. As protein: CASRRTGDTEAFF.